This is a list of T cell receptor beta chains from one sample in a study of blood T cell dynamics during melanoma immunotherapy. Some clones are missing from TCRdb's copy, which holds only in-frame ones; the method was immunoSEQ multiplex PCR. The sample holds approximately 17,000 clones, 80% to 95% seen once. Sequenced material: blood, taken from a patient treated with checkpoint blockade. The receptor source for this set is a human donor with melanoma. CDR3s include the opening cysteine and the closing phenylalanine or tryptophan. D genes are given only for firm matches. Some rows mark clone size as missing; the rest say once, few, many or name a class of expanded clone.

D: -; length: 13; V: TRBV30; J: TRBJ1-1; size: -; DNA: TGTGCCTGGAGTCGGACGGTCGACACTGAAGCTTTCTTT; CDR3: CAWSRTVDTEAFF
D: -; length: 17; V: TRBV21-1; J: TRBJ2-3; size: once; DNA: TGTGCCAGCAGCGCCTTGTACAGGGGGCGGATCACAGATACGCAGTATTTT; CDR3: CASSALYRGRITDTQYF
D: TRBD2; length: 14; V: TRBV30; J: TRBJ2-1; size: -; DNA: TGTGCCTGGGTTACTAGCGGGAGTGCAAATGAGCAGTTCTTC; CDR3: CAWVTSGSANEQFF
D: -; length: 13; V: TRBV6-1; J: TRBJ1-2; size: -; DNA: TGTGCCAGCAGCCCGACAGCATACTATGGCTACACCTTC; CDR3: CASSPTAYYGYTF
D: -; length: 15; V: TRBV4-3; J: TRBJ1-5; size: -; DNA: TGCGCCAGCAGCCAGGCTGCGGGGAGGTCCAAGCCCCAGCATTTT; CDR3: CASSQAAGRSKPQHF
D: -; length: 16; V: TRBV11-2; J: TRBJ2-7; size: -; DNA: TGTGCCAGCAGCTTATCGGGCGGGGTTGGGGACTACGAGCAGTACTTC; CDR3: CASSLSGGVGDYEQYF
D: TRBD1; length: 17; V: TRBV9; J: TRBJ2-6; size: -; DNA: TGTGCCAGCAGGGGCCCGGACAGGTACTCTGGGGCCAACGTCCTGACTTTC; CDR3: CASRGPDRYSGANVLTF
D: -; length: 16; V: TRBV4-2; J: TRBJ1-5; size: few; DNA: TGTGCCAGCAGCCTTCTATTCAGGGAAGGAGGGCAGCCCCAGCATTTT; CDR3: CASSLLFREGGQPQHF
D: -; length: 18; V: TRBV30; J: TRBJ2-4; size: -; DNA: TGTGCCTGGAGTGTGGGGGGGCTACCGGGTCCAGCCAAAAACATTCAGTACTTC; CDR3: CAWSVGGLPGPAKNIQYF
D: TRBD1; length: 13; V: TRBV2; J: TRBJ2-5; size: -; DNA: TGTGCCAGCAGTGGGACAGGTCGGGAGACCCAGTACTTC; CDR3: CASSGTGRETQYF
D: -; length: 12; V: TRBV29-1; J: TRBJ1-1; size: -; DNA: TGCAGCGCCGGGTTCGCGGGCACTGAAGCTTTCTTT; CDR3: CSAGFAGTEAFF
D: -; length: 14; V: TRBV19; J: TRBJ2-7; size: -; DNA: TGTGCCAGTACCGCCCGGGACACCACCTACGAGCAGTACTTC; CDR3: CASTARDTTYEQYF
D: -; length: 20; V: TRBV29-1; J: TRBJ2-7; size: -; DNA: TGCAGCGTTGGTGGATGGGGCGGGGAGTCGGGCTTTGCTATTAAGTACGAGCAGTACTTC; CDR3: CSVGGWGGESGFAIKYEQYF
D: TRBD2; length: 16; V: TRBV7-9; J: TRBJ2-3; size: -; DNA: TGTGCCAGCAGCCAGGGACTAGCGGGGTTCACAGATACGCAGTATTTT; CDR3: CASSQGLAGFTDTQYF
D: TRBD2; length: 17; V: TRBV4-1; J: TRBJ2-2; size: -; DNA: TGCGCCAGCAGCCGATCCTCCGGGACTACTAAAACCGGGGAGCTGTTTTTT; CDR3: CASSRSSGTTKTGELFF
D: TRBD2; length: 13; V: TRBV30; J: TRBJ2-7; size: -; DNA: TGTGCCGGAGCGGGAGGCTTTTCCTACGAGCAGTACTTC; CDR3: CAGAGGFSYEQYF
D: -; length: 11; V: TRBV11-2; J: TRBJ2-5; size: -; DNA: TGTGCCAGCAGCTCTCAGCGCCAGCAGTACTTC; CDR3: CASSSQRQQYF
D: TRBD1; length: 15; V: TRBV2; J: TRBJ2-3; size: -; DNA: TGTGCCAGCAGTGGACCCGGACAGGGCACAGATACGCAGTATTTT; CDR3: CASSGPGQGTDTQYF
D: TRBD1; length: 15; V: TRBV11-2; J: TRBJ1-2; size: few; DNA: TGTGCCAGCAGCACCTGGACAGGGCCCAACTATGGCTACACCTTC; CDR3: CASSTWTGPNYGYTF
D: TRBD1; length: 15; V: TRBV7-2; J: TRBJ2-2; size: few; DNA: TGTGCCAGCAGCCTCCAGGGGGTAGGGGCCGGGGAGCTGTTTTTT; CDR3: CASSLQGVGAGELFF
D: TRBD1; length: 13; V: TRBV19; J: TRBJ2-1; size: -; DNA: TGTGCCAGTAGTATCGGACAGGGCAATGAGCAGTTCTTC; CDR3: CASSIGQGNEQFF
D: TRBD1; length: 15; V: TRBV2; J: TRBJ2-1; size: -; DNA: TGTGCCAGCAGTTTAGGACAGGGGGGGAACAATGAGCAGTTCTTC; CDR3: CASSLGQGGNNEQFF
D: TRBD2; length: 15; V: TRBV25-1; J: TRBJ2-2; size: -; DNA: TGTGCCAGCAGTGAGGGGCTAGCGGGCACCGGGGAGCTGTTTTTT; CDR3: CASSEGLAGTGELFF
D: -; length: 14; V: TRBV9; J: TRBJ2-2; size: -; DNA: TGTGCCAGCAGCGTAAGGGTCGGCACCGGGGAGCTGTTTTTT; CDR3: CASSVRVGTGELFF
D: -; length: 12; V: TRBV28; J: TRBJ1-1; size: -; DNA: TGTGCCAGCCTGGACAAGAACACTGAAGCTTTCTTT; CDR3: CASLDKNTEAFF
D: TRBD2; length: 16; V: TRBV12-5; J: TRBJ2-5; size: -; DNA: TGTGCTAGTGGTTCCCCCAGACTAGCGGGCCGGGAGACCCAGTACTTC; CDR3: CASGSPRLAGRETQYF